This entry is about one TCR beta chain. The germline gives CDR1 LGHDT, CDR2 YNNKEL (reference sequence). CDR3 size: 14 residues. V was trimmed by 1 base and J by 8 bases, leaving 14 bases between them. The sample originates from a study of blood T cell repertoires in COVID-19. Study-level background: In each case, the material was cDNA or gDNA derived from T cells, B-cell-depleted T cells, or PBMCs.

Per the authors' pipeline: Amplification of reference gene primers was used by the study to estimate nucleated cell counts. The data were produced by immunoSEQ multiplex PCR, yet TCRdb's version contains in-frame clones alone and is incomplete. Clone size and V and J calls were adopted from that table, with D and trimming inferred from the DNA. The sample includes some 350,000 clones, about 90% seen only once; the top ten take about 6%. This TCR was recovered from a woman aged 50 to 60 with COVID-19, enrolled during active disease. The sequenced material came from peripheral blood. J is TRBJ1-2 and V is TRBV3-1 (or the pseudogene TRBV3-2), with a weak D call TRBD1 (5 bases). CDR3 nucleotide sequence: TGTGCCAGCAGCCAAGGGACACTTGAAATGGGCTACACCTTC. Protein: CASSQGTLEMGYTF.